These 11 T cell receptor beta chains were all obtained from the same sample, sequenced in a study of blood T cell repertoires in COVID-19. Produced via immunoSEQ multiplex PCR; TCRdb's table is partial and in-frame only. This repertoire shows some 330,000 clones, about nine tenths found once; its top ten account for 1.8%. Source material: peripheral blood. The receptors stem from a woman in her 30s with COVID-19, enrolled during active disease.

J is TRBJ1-6 and V is TRBV4-2; D unresolved. Trimming took 0 bases from V and 11 from J, leaving 17 bases between them. CDR3 length: 16 amino acids. From germline, CDR1 is LGHNA and CDR2 YNFKEQ. In DNA form, the CDR3 reads TGTGCCAGCAGCCAAGACGGAACAGCATCTTCTACACCCCTCCACTTT. The encoded protein is CASSQDGTASSTPLHF.

The rearrangement uses TRBV9 and TRBJ2-1; tentative D call: TRBD2 (5 bases). V lost 3 bases and J lost 4, with 14 bases in between. The germline V gene has CDR1 SGDLS and CDR2 YYNGEE. The CDR3 is 15 amino acids. The CDR3 region has the DNA TGTGCCAGCAGCGGCGTGGGAGCGGCATACAATGAGCAGTTCTTC. Translating gives CASSGVGAAYNEQFF.

The genes are TRBV19 and TRBJ2-7; D perhaps matches TRBD1 (5 bases). The CDR3 totals 13 residues. V lost 0 bases and J lost 3, with 6 bases in between. Germline V gives CDR1 LNHDA, CDR2 SQIVND (reference sequence). CDR3 sequence (DNA): TGTGCCAGTAGTATAGATGACAGCTACGAGCAGTACTTC. This codes for CASSIDDSYEQYF.

V and J are TRBV19 and TRBJ2-3; 11 bases are shared with TRBD2. Germline V lookup: CDR1 LNHDA, CDR2 SQIVND (reference sequence). The CDR3 has 15 amino acids. The V and J ends lost 4 bases and 5 bases, in that order; junction bases with no gene match: 5. The DNA of the CDR3 is TGTGCCAGTAGTAGCGCTAGCGGGGGGAAAGATACGCAGTATTTT. Amino acid sequence: CASSSASGGKDTQYF.

The J gene is TRBJ1-4, the V gene TRBV2; D is possibly TRBD1 (5 bases). Trimming left V 4 bases short and J 8 bases short, with 14 bases between. Germline CDR1 and CDR2: SNHLY and FYNNEI. CDR3 size: 14 residues. CDR3 DNA: TGTGCCAGCAGTGTGGGGGGAAGTTTGGAAAAACTGTTTTTT. It encodes CASSVGGSLEKLFF. The full variable domain, with the rest looked up from reference TRBV2 and TRBJ1-4, is EPEVTQTPSHQVTQMGQEVILRCVPISNHLYFYWYRQILGQKVEFLVSFYNNEISEKSEIFDDQFSVERPDGSNFTLKIRSTKLEDSAMYFCASSVGGSLEKLFFGSGTQLSVL.

On this clone itself: This CDR3 is also generated by other DNA sequences in the sample. The chain carries TRBV27 and TRBJ1-3; maybe TRBD1 (6 bases). This CDR3 comprises 15 residues. The germline V and J ends were trimmed by 6 bases and 1 base, with 13 bases remaining between them. From germline, CDR1 is MNHEY and CDR2 SMNVEV (reference sequence). CDR3: CASSLQGLSGNTIYF. CDR3 nucleotide sequence: TGTGCCAGCAGCCTACAGGGTTTATCTGGAAACACCATATATTTT.

The V and J genes are TRBV5-1 and TRBJ1-1; TRBD1 is a possible D gene (5 bases). V was trimmed by 0 bases and J by 5 bases, leaving 14 bases between them. This CDR3 has 15 residues. CDR1 SGHRS and CDR2 YFSETQ come from the germline V gene. The CDR3 nucleotides are TGCGCCAGCAGCTTGGTGGCCAGGGCGGGGACTGAAGCTTTCTTT. It yields the protein CASSLVARAGTEAFF.

The chain has TRBV20-1 and TRBJ1-2, with 7 nucleotides matching TRBD1. The CDR3 runs to 13 residues. Germline-derived CDR1 and CDR2 are DFQATT and SNEGSKA (reference sequence). V gave up 3 bases and J gave up 7 bases; unmatched junction bases: 8. The CDR3 is CSASPPGGRGYTF. The CDR3, as DNA: TGCAGTGCTAGTCCCCCAGGGGGTCGTGGCTACACCTTC.

The J gene is TRBJ2-7, the V gene TRBV2; 7 bases are shared with TRBD2. The CDR3 is made up of 15 amino acids. Germline loops: CDR1 SNHLY, CDR2 FYNNEI. After removal of 5 bases from V and 1 base from J, the junction contained 8 bases not matched to a gene. Written as DNA, the CDR3 is TGTGCCAGCAGTCCCTACGGGGGGATATCCTACGAGCAGTACTTC. Residues: CASSPYGGISYEQYF.

The chain carries TRBV19 and TRBJ2-3; D is unclear. CDR3 length: 13 residues. CDR1 is LNHDA and CDR2 is SQIVND in the germline V gene (reference sequence). The ends were cut back, 6 bases at V and 1 base at J, with 8 bases in the middle. The CDR3, as DNA: TGTGCCAGTAGAGTACCGGGCACAGATACGCAGTATTTT. Encoded protein: CASRVPGTDTQYF.

The rearrangement links TRBV10-1 to TRBJ2-1, with TRBD1 as a possible D gene (6 bases). With 5 bases removed from V and 7 bases from J, the gap between germline ends came to 15 bases. Germline V gene lookup returns CDR1 WNHNN and CDR2 SYGVQD (reference sequence). The CDR3 runs 14 residues. For the CDR3, the DNA is TGCGCCAGCAGTATCGGGACACTTCTTAATGAGCAGTTCTTC. Its translation is CASSIGTLLNEQFF.